The T cell receptor (beta chain) described here comes from a study of T cell changes during pregnancy in multiple sclerosis. The protocol was immunoSEQ multiplex PCR, while the TCRdb copy is restricted to in-frame clones and leaves out a portion. The sample records about 70,000 clones, 90% to 95% being singletons. Trimming removed 3 bases at V and 8 bases at J, with 17 bases between. The CDR3 extends over 15 amino acids. The germline V gene encodes CDR1 SGHRS and CDR2 YFSETQ. The rearrangement uses TRBV5-1 and TRBJ1-4; D gene ambiguous. The specimen comprised peripheral blood, sampled in the third trimester of pregnancy. This TCR derives from a female donor with multiple sclerosis, enrolled in a pregnancy study. The CDR3 region is CASSSKSGKGEKLFF. For the CDR3, the DNA is TGCGCCAGCAGCTCGAAAAGCGGAAAGGGAGAAAAACTGTTTTTT.